This entry lists 16 T cell receptor beta chains sequenced from one sample in a study of blood T cell repertoires in COVID-19. Sequencing was performed with immunoSEQ multiplex PCR; in TCRdb, only in-frame clones are kept and a portion is missing. The table includes 25,000 to 35,000 clones, about nine tenths detected once. Material: peripheral blood. The receptors were sampled from a human donor with active COVID-19. The donor label of this sample is uncertain.

This rearrangement joins TRBV27 to TRBJ2-5; tentative D call: TRBD2 (6 bases). The CDR3 has 15 amino acids. Trimming left V 2 bases short and J 3 bases short, with 13 bases between. From germline, CDR1 is MNHEY and CDR2 SMNVEV (reference sequence). The CDR3 spells CASSLLGEREETQYF. Written as DNA, the CDR3 is TGTGCCAGCAGTTTACTGGGCGAGCGGGAAGAGACCCAGTACTTC.

V usage is TRBV7-6 and J usage is TRBJ2-2; 12 nucleotides agree with TRBD2. The V segment lost 3 bases and the J segment 1 base; nucleotides outside the gene matches: 3. Germline V gene data show CDR1 as SGHVS and CDR2 as FNYEAQ. CDR3 size: 17 residues. The DNA for the CDR3 is TGTGCCAGCAGCTTGAGGACTAGCGGGGTGAACACCGGGGAGCTGTTTTTT. Amino acid sequence: CASSLRTSGVNTGELFF.

The chain combines TRBV30 with TRBJ2-3, with 8 bases fitting TRBD2. The CDR3 loop spans 12 amino acids. In germline, CDR1 is GTSNPN, CDR2 SVGIG (reference sequence). Trimming removed 4 bases from V and 4 bases from J; junction bases left unmatched: 1. The DNA for the CDR3 is TGTGCCTGGACGCGGGGGGCAGATACGCAGTATTTT. This codes for CAWTRGADTQYF. Combining the CDR3 with reference TRBV30 and TRBJ2-3 gives the whole variable domain SQTIHQWPATLVQPVGSPLSLECTVEGTSNPNLYWYRQAAGRGLQLLFYSVGIGQISSEVPQNLSASRPQDRQFILSSKKLLLSDSGFYLCAWTRGADTQYFGPGTRLTVL.

The V and J genes are TRBV30 and TRBJ1-5; no definite D call. V was shortened by 4 bases and J by 0 bases, with 4 bases between the two germline ends. CDR1 and CDR2 from the germline V gene are GTSNPN and SVGIG (reference sequence). The CDR3 spans 12 residues. The CDR3 sequence is CAWIFSNQPQHF. In DNA, the CDR3 is TGTGCCTGGATATTTAGCAATCAGCCCCAGCATTTT.

This chain uses TRBV28 with TRBJ1-1; 7 nucleotides match TRBD1. The CDR3 loop spans 13 amino acids. Germline V lookup: CDR1 MDHEN, CDR2 SYDVKM. Unmatched junction bases numbered 3, after V lost 4 bases and J lost 4 bases. In DNA form, the CDR3 reads TGTGCCAGCAGTTACAGGGGTTTCACTGAAGCTTTCTTT. Translation gives CASSYRGFTEAFF. Full variable domain (rest looked up from reference TRBV28 and TRBJ1-1): DVKVTQSSRYLVKRTGEKVFLECVQDMDHENMFWYRQDPGLGLRLIYFSYDVKMKEKGDIPEGYSVSREKKERFSLILESASTNQTSMYLCASSYRGFTEAFFGQGTRLTVV.

The V gene is TRBV4-2, the J gene TRBJ2-1; 8 bases map to TRBD2. Germline V gives CDR1 LGHNA, CDR2 YNFKEQ. V lost 2 bases to trimming and J lost 0 bases; unmatched junction nucleotides: 6. The CDR3 loop spans 17 amino acids. DNA of the CDR3: TGTGCCAGCAGCCAAACAATAGCGGGGTACTCCTACAATGAGCAGTTCTTC. Its protein is CASSQTIAGYSYNEQFF.

This chain links TRBV6-2 or TRBV6-3 with TRBJ1-5; weak D call: TRBD1 (5 bases). Germline assignment: CDR1 MNHEY and CDR2 SVGEGT. The CDR3 is 18 residues long. Trimming removed 2 bases at V and 0 bases at J, with 17 bases between. The CDR3 nucleotides are TGTGCCAGCAGTTACCCCCGCGACAGAAGTAATAGCAATCAGCCCCAGCATTTT. This translates into CASSYPRDRSNSNQPQHF.

The chain uses TRBV4-2 and TRBJ1-4, with 8 bases matching TRBD1. In germline, CDR1 is LGHNA, CDR2 YNFKEQ. This CDR3 region has 16 residues. V was clipped by 3 bases and J by 0 bases; unmatched bases: 3. The CDR3 nucleotides are TGTGCCAGCAGCCAGCTACAGGGGGCAACTAATGAAAAACTGTTTTTT. It is translated as CASSQLQGATNEKLFF.

The chain carries TRBV10-1 and TRBJ2-1; 9 nucleotides line up with TRBD2. Germline V gene data show CDR1 as WNHNN and CDR2 as SYGVQD (reference sequence). The CDR3 length is 15 residues. V lost 3 bases, J lost 6 bases, and 6 bases stayed unmatched. The CDR3 DNA reads as TGCGCCAGCAGTGAATTCACTAGCGGGTTCAATGAGCAGTTCTTC. It translates to CASSEFTSGFNEQFF.

This sequence joins TRBV6-5 and TRBJ1-4; 11 bases align to TRBD1. Unmatched junction bases numbered 5, after V lost 11 bases and J lost 3 bases. Germline CDR1 and CDR2: MNHEY and SVGAGI. This CDR3 comprises 14 residues. The CDR3 DNA is TGTGCCGGCCGGGACAGGGGGTCTAATGAAAAACTGTTTTTT. Amino acid sequence: CAGRDRGSNEKLFF.

This chain uses TRBV29-1 with TRBJ2-7; 9 bases match TRBD1. CDR3 length: 12 residues. With 7 bases clipped from V and 5 bases from J, the junction kept 6 bases outside the gene matches. Germline CDR1 and CDR2: SQVTM and ANQGSEA. DNA of the CDR3: TGCAGCGGTGGACAGGGGTGGAACGAGCAGTACTTC. Translated: CSGGQGWNEQYF.

The chain joins TRBV19 to TRBJ2-7, with 9 nucleotides matching TRBD2. V was clipped by 4 bases and J by 5 bases; unmatched bases: 12. This CDR3 spans 16 amino acids. In germline, CDR1 is LNHDA, CDR2 SQIVND (reference sequence). The DNA of the CDR3 is TGTGCCAGTAGTAGGAATCTTGGCGGGAGGGTCGACGAGCAGTACTTC. Translated: CASSRNLGGRVDEQYF.

The CDR3 DNA reads as TGTGCCAGCAGCCCACGGTTAGGGGGGGTGAGCCAAGAGACCCAGTACTTC. It yields the protein CASSPRLGGVSQETQYF. This chain joins TRBV7-9 and TRBJ2-5; the D gene is possibly TRBD2 (7 bases). V gave up 5 bases and J gave up 1 base, with 20 bases separating them. The CDR3 is made up of 17 amino acids. Germline V lookup: CDR1 SEHNR, CDR2 FQNEAQ (reference sequence).

The rearrangement links TRBV4-2 to TRBJ2-3; no reliable D call. V lost 1 base and J 4 bases, leaving 6 bases between the germline ends. The CDR3 covers 13 residues. Germline lookup yields CDR1 LGHNA and CDR2 YNFKEQ. CDR3 sequence (DNA): TGTGCCAGCAGCCAAGTTCTAGCAGATACGCAGTATTTT. Protein product: CASSQVLADTQYF.

This clone was seen a single time. This chain links TRBV2 with TRBJ2-5; the D gene is possibly TRBD2 (6 bases). V was shortened by 7 bases and J by 5 bases, with 14 bases between the two germline ends. This CDR3 comprises 13 residues. Germline values: CDR1 SNHLY, CDR2 FYNNEI. The CDR3 protein is CASNGGMVETQYF. The CDR3 DNA reads as TGTGCCAGCAACGGAGGGATGGTGGAGACCCAGTACTTC.

This chain joins TRBV7-8 and TRBJ1-3; D call uncertain. The V end lost 1 base, the J end lost 4 bases, and 8 bases lay between the germline ends. Germline CDR1 reads SGHVS; CDR2 reads FQNEAQ. The CDR3 totals 14 residues. The CDR3 coding sequence is TGTGCCAGCAGCTTAGTACCACAGGGAAACACCATATATTTT. Translation gives CASSLVPQGNTIYF.